The T cell receptor (beta chain) under discussion was sequenced for a study of cytomegalovirus exposure and HLA in healthy donors. Here immunoSEQ multiplex PCR was the method, and the copy in TCRdb shows in-frame clones only, minus some. This table has around 63,000 clones, 90% to 96% appearing once. Germline V gene sequence: CDR1 MNHNS, CDR2 SASEGT. After removal of 1 base from V and 4 bases from J, the junction contained 7 bases not matched to a gene. This CDR3 contains 17 residues. The receptor comes from a woman aged 18-29 years in good health and CMV-seronegative. The chain uses TRBV6-1 and TRBJ2-5, with 12 nucleotides matching TRBD2. Source material: PBMCs. The CDR3 protein is CASSEVLAGGGRETQYF. The CDR3, as DNA: TGTGCCAGCAGTGAAGTGCTAGCGGGAGGGGGGCGAGAGACCCAGTACTTC.